The present T cell receptor beta chain was sequenced within a study of cytomegalovirus exposure and HLA in healthy donors. Overall study findings and caveats: Accounts indicate the classifier identified cytomegalovirus status with strong specificity and sensitivity.

This clone was seen a few times. The antigen remains undetermined. Repertoires were generated with immunoSEQ multiplex PCR, while TCRdb's copy carries only in-frame clones and drops some. Among under 150,000 clones, roughly 86% were seen once, and the ten largest hold about 1.5%. This CDR3 contains 14 residues. Germline V CDR1 and CDR2: SGHNT, YYREEE (reference sequence). V shed 1 base and J shed 3 bases, with 5 bases lying between them. The chain combines TRBV5-4 with TRBJ1-6, with D uncertain. Sequenced sample: PBMCs. This receptor was identified in a woman under 40 in good health and CMV-seronegative. CDR3 coding DNA: TGTGCCAGCAGCTTGTTCGGCTATAATTCACCCCTCCACTTT. It yields the protein CASSLFGYNSPLHF.